Below are 12 T cell receptor beta chains sequenced from a single sample in a study of CD8+ T cells in alopecia areata. Regarding treatment: oral pan-JAK inhibitor, 5-10 mg twice daily. cDNA prepared by RNA extraction and subsequent reverse transcription served as the template for sequencing. Using immunoSEQ multiplex PCR, the repertoire was profiled, and TCRdb retains in-frame clones only, with some absent. The data show a few hundred thousand clones, roughly two fifths seen once. The specimen comprised CD4+ T cells sorted from blood, sampled at approximately week 37, from a patient treated with tofacitinib. The receptors were sampled from a human donor with alopecia areata.

The chain is built from TRBV11-2 and TRBJ2-1, with 8 bases that match TRBD2. V lost 5 bases to trimming and J lost 1 base; unmatched junction nucleotides: 13. Germline CDR1 SGHAT, CDR2 FQNNGV. The CDR3 totals 18 residues. The CDR3: CASSNQANSGSSYNEQFF. The CDR3 DNA reads as TGTGCCAGCAGCAACCAAGCCAACAGCGGGAGTTCCTACAATGAGCAGTTCTTC.

V is TRBV2 and J is TRBJ2-7; the D is unclear. Germline V gene lookup returns CDR1 SNHLY and CDR2 FYNNEI. This CDR3 has 11 amino acids. V lost 4 bases and J lost 4, with 5 bases in between. CDR3 region: CASSGSYEQYF. The CDR3 DNA sequence: TGTGCCAGCAGTGGGAGTTACGAGCAGTACTTC. The entire variable domain, with the rest obtained from reference TRBV2 and TRBJ2-7, is as follows: EPEVTQTPSHQVTQMGQEVILRCVPISNHLYFYWYRQILGQKVEFLVSFYNNEISEKSEIFDDQFSVERPDGSNFTLKIRSTKLEDSAMYFCASSGSYEQYFGPGTRLTVT.

The chain combines TRBV2 with TRBJ2-7; D call uncertain. Between the trimmed V and J ends, which lost 6 bases and 3 bases, there was a span of 15 bases. The CDR3 has 14 amino acids. Germline V gives CDR1 SNHLY, CDR2 FYNNEI. The CDR3 bases are TGTGCCAGCAGGACGTCGAGGTCTCTCTACGAGCAGTACTTC. Amino acids: CASRTSRSLYEQYF.

The chain links TRBV30 to TRBJ1-1; no clear D gene. The CDR3 extends over 13 amino acids. Germline values: CDR1 GTSNPN, CDR2 SVGIG (reference sequence). Trimming shortened V by 2 bases and J by 4 bases, and 11 bases separated the two germline ends. The CDR3, as DNA: TGTGCCTGGAGTATCGGCAGTAGCACTGAAGCTTTCTTT. Its translation: CAWSIGSSTEAFF. The entire variable domain, with the rest obtained from reference TRBV30 and TRBJ1-1, is as follows: SQTIHQWPATLVQPVGSPLSLECTVEGTSNPNLYWYRQAAGRGLQLLFYSVGIGQISSEVPQNLSASRPQDRQFILSSKKLLLSDSGFYLCAWSIGSSTEAFFGQGTRLTVV.

This clone was detected a few times. This chain links TRBV29-1 with TRBJ2-3; D unclear. Germline values: CDR1 SQVTM, CDR2 ANQGSEA. This CDR3 has 13 residues. V dropped 4 bases and J dropped 2 bases, with 10 bases sitting between them. The CDR3 loop is CSVGQLITDTQYF. In DNA, the CDR3 is TGCAGCGTTGGGCAGTTAATCACAGATACGCAGTATTTT.

The V call is TRBV7-9, the J call TRBJ2-7; TRBD2 matches 8 bases. Per the germline V gene, CDR1 is SEHNR and CDR2 is FQNEAQ (reference sequence). Germline trimming cut 5 bases from V and 1 base from J; bases unmatched to any gene: 7. This CDR3 spans 15 amino acids. The chain's CDR3 is CASSPSGTRSYEQYF. DNA of the CDR3: TGTGCCAGCAGCCCCTCCGGGACTAGATCCTACGAGCAGTACTTC. Drawing the rest from reference TRBV7-9 and TRBJ2-7, the complete variable domain is DTGVSQNPRHKITKRGQNVTFRCDPISEHNRLYWYRQTLGQGPEFLTYFQNEAQLEKSRLLSDRFSAERPKGSFSTLEIQRTEQGDSAMYLCASSPSGTRSYEQYFGPGTRLTVT.

The V gene is TRBV29-1, the J gene TRBJ2-1; no clear D. Germline CDR1 and CDR2: SQVTM and ANQGSEA. V lost 3 bases, J lost 0 bases, and 3 bases lay in between. CDR3 size: 12 residues. The CDR3 protein is CSVESSYNEQFF. The CDR3 DNA reads as TGCAGCGTTGAGAGCTCCTACAATGAGCAGTTCTTC.

This clone was counted ten times or more. The chain has TRBV4-3 and TRBJ2-2; the D gene is possibly TRBD1 (6 bases). The CDR3 totals 16 residues. Trimming removed 2 bases at V and 1 base at J, with 11 bases between. CDR1 is LGHNA and CDR2 is YSLEER in the germline V gene. CDR3 bases: TGCGCCAGCAGCCAATTCGGGACACAGAACACCGGGGAGCTGTTTTTT. It encodes CASSQFGTQNTGELFF.

CDR3 coding DNA: TGTGCCAGCAGTTTGTCACTGTACAATAACTATGGCTACACCTTC. Residues: CASSLSLYNNYGYTF. This chain uses TRBV5-4 with TRBJ1-2; D is ambiguous. Germline V gene data show CDR1 as SGHNT and CDR2 as YYREEE (reference sequence). The CDR3 covers 15 residues. The germline V and J ends were trimmed by 5 bases and 1 base, with 15 bases remaining between them. The whole variable domain, filled in from reference TRBV5-4 and TRBJ1-2, reads ETGVTQSPTHLIKTRGQQVTLRCSSQSGHNTVSWYQQALGQGPQFIFQYYREEENGRGNFPPRFSGLQFPNYSSELNVNALELDDSALYLCASSLSLYNNYGYTFGSGTRLTVV.

This clone turned up a few times. The V gene is TRBV18, the J gene TRBJ1-1; 10 nucleotides match TRBD1. CDR3 length: 16 residues. Germline CDR1 and CDR2: KGHSH and LQKENI. V trimming: 7 bases; J trimming: 5 bases; junction bases outside the gene matches: 13. CDR3 protein: CASCPGQGYLGTEAFF. DNA for the CDR3: TGTGCCAGCTGCCCGGGACAGGGGTACCTGGGGACTGAAGCTTTCTTT.

This clone was found a few times. The chain couples TRBV9 to TRBJ2-5, with TRBD1 matching over 9 bases. Per the germline V gene, CDR1 is SGDLS and CDR2 is YYNGEE. The CDR3 runs to 14 residues. Trimming removed 4 bases from V and 4 bases from J; junction bases left unmatched: 5. CDR3 sequence reads: CASSLGQGGETQYF. As DNA, the CDR3 is TGTGCCAGCAGCTTGGGACAGGGAGGAGAGACCCAGTACTTC.

The chain employs TRBV6-4 and TRBJ2-1, with 7 bases matching TRBD2. With V trimmed by 0 bases and J by 6 bases, 2 bases remained unmatched. CDR3 length: 14 residues. CDR1 and CDR2 (germline): MRHNA, SNTAGT. CDR3 residues: CASSDSRTSNEQFF. CDR3 nucleotide sequence: TGTGCCAGCAGTGACTCTCGGACTAGCAATGAGCAGTTCTTC.